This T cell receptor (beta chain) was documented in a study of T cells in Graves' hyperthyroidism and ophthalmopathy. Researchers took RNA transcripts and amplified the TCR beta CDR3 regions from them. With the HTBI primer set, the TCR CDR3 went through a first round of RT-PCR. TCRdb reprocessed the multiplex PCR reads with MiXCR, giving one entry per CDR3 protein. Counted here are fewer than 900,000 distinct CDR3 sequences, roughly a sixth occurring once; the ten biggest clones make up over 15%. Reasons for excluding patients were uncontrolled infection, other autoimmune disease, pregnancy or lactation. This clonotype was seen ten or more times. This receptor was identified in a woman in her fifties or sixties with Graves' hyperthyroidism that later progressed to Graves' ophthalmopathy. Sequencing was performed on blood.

The CDR3 region has the DNA TGTGCCAGCAGCCCCCGGGACAGGGGTGCAGAGACCCAGTACTTC. It yields the protein CASSPRDRGAETQYF. The chain carries TRBV3-1 and TRBJ2-5; 10 bases match TRBD1. CDR1 and CDR2 from the germline V gene are LGHDT and YNNKEL (reference sequence). V was pared by 4 bases and J by 4 bases, with 6 bases of the junction left unmatched. This CDR3 comprises 15 residues.